The rows below give T cell receptor beta chains drawn from one sample of a study of shared clonotypes between healthy human individuals. Produced via immunoSEQ multiplex PCR; TCRdb's table is partial and in-frame only. The data contain 2 million to 2.5 million clones, approximately 96% of them seen just once; the ten biggest clones take up less than 0.15%. The sequencing input was naive CD4+ T cells sorted from blood. The receptor set was obtained from a man between 18 and 29 years old in good health. CDR3s include the opening cysteine and the closing phenylalanine or tryptophan. A D gene is named only where the DNA matches it firmly. Where a row states a size, it is once, few, many or the class of an expanded clone; other rows omit it.

TRBV7-7	-	-	TRBJ2-5	TGTGCTAGCAGCTCCTCGGGAGAGACCCAGTACTTC	CASSSSGETQYF
TRBV7-9	-	TRBD1	TRBJ1-1	TGTGCCAGCAGCTACTATAAGGGACAGGGTGAGAAGGCTTTCTTT	CASSYYKGQGEKAFF
TRBV18	-	-	TRBJ1-1	TGTGCCAGCTCACCTCCGGCAGAAATGAACACTGAAGCTTTCTTT	CASSPPAEMNTEAFF
TRBV7-9	-	-	TRBJ1-4	TGTGCCAGCAGCTTATCAGGCGGAGGCGAAAAACTGTTTTTT	CASSLSGGGEKLFF
TRBV25-1	-	-	TRBJ1-2	TGTGCCATCATCCGGACCTATGGCTACACCTTC	CAIIRTYGYTF
TRBV19	-	-	TRBJ1-5	TGTGCCAGTAGTATCCGTACCGGGTTGGGCCAGCCCCAGCATTTT	CASSIRTGLGQPQHF
TRBV6-6	once	-	TRBJ2-3	TGTGCCAGCAGTTACAATTCTATTTTAGATACGCAGTATTTT	CASSYNSILDTQYF
TRBV7-2	-	TRBD1	TRBJ1-6	TGTGCCAGCAGCTCAAGACAGGGTAAAAATTCACCCCTCCACTTT	CASSSRQGKNSPLHF
TRBV5-1	-	-	TRBJ1-4	TGCGCCAGCAGCTTGGAGACGGGCCCTAATGAAAAACTGTTTTTT	CASSLETGPNEKLFF
TRBV30	-	-	TRBJ1-5	TGTGCCTGGTCACAGGGTTATGGGCAGCCCCAGCATTTT	CAWSQGYGQPQHF
TRBV7-2	-	TRBD2	TRBJ2-1	TGTGCCAGCAGCCTCACCTCTAGCGGGAGAGCGAATGAGCAGTTCTTC	CASSLTSSGRANEQFF
TRBV6-1	-	TRBD1	TRBJ2-7	TGTGCCAGCGACGGGACAGTCGAGCAGTACTTC	CASDGTVEQYF
TRBV9	-	TRBD1	TRBJ1-1	TGTGCCAGCAGCGCGACGGGACAGGGGGGCCCTGAAGCTTTCTTT	CASSATGQGGPEAFF
TRBV15	-	TRBD1	TRBJ1-1	TGTGCCACCAGTTCAGGGGGTCCCACTGAAGCTTTCTTT	CATSSGGPTEAFF
TRBV30	-	-	TRBJ2-7	TGTGCCTGGAGTGACGATGTCGAGCAGTACTTC	CAWSDDVEQYF
TRBV6-5	-	TRBD1	TRBJ2-7	TGTGCCAGCAGTTACCGGGACAGCGGTCTCTACGAGCAGTACTTC	CASSYRDSGLYEQYF
TRBV10-3	-	-	TRBJ2-1	TGTGCCATACAATCAAGGGACAATGAGCAGTTCTTC	CAIQSRDNEQFF
TRBV29-1	-	TRBD1	TRBJ1-1	TGCAGCACGTCCGGGACAGGGGTTTTCTACGAAGCTTTCTTT	CSTSGTGVFYEAFF
TRBV2	-	TRBD1	TRBJ1-1	TGTGCCAGCAGGGTCGACAGGGGGCTCAAGAACACTGAAGCTTTCTTT	CASRVDRGLKNTEAFF
TRBV7-9	-	TRBD2	TRBJ2-7	TGTGCCAGCAGCAGGACAGGGTATAGCGGGAGGACCAACGAGCAGTACTTC	CASSRTGYSGRTNEQYF
TRBV18	-	-	TRBJ1-5	TGTGCCAGCTCATCCCTAGGGGATAGCAATCAGCCCCAGCATTTT	CASSSLGDSNQPQHF
TRBV19	-	TRBD1	TRBJ2-7	TGTGCCAGTAGCCCCGTGGGGACAGGGAAGCACGAGCAGTACTTC	CASSPVGTGKHEQYF
TRBV15	once	TRBD1	TRBJ2-7	TGTGCCACCAGCAGAGACATAGGACAGGACTACGAGCAGTACTTC	CATSRDIGQDYEQYF
TRBV7-2	-	-	TRBJ1-1	TGTGCCAGCAGCCTGACAGGGAACACTGAAGCTTTCTTT	CASSLTGNTEAFF
TRBV30	-	-	TRBJ1-1	TGTGCCTGGAGTCCCAAGAACACTGAAGCTTTCTTT	CAWSPKNTEAFF
TRBV5-1	-	-	TRBJ2-5	TGCGCCAGCAGCTTAGACAGAGCCCAAGAGACCCAGTACTTC	CASSLDRAQETQYF
TRBV6-1	-	-	TRBJ1-5	TGTGCCAGCAGTACGGAATATAGCAATCAGCCCCAGCATTTT	CASSTEYSNQPQHF
TRBV7-9	-	-	TRBJ1-3	TGTGCCAGCAGCCAAGCGGAGTGGGGAAACACCATATATTTT	CASSQAEWGNTIYF
TRBV2	-	-	TRBJ1-2	TGTGCCAGCAGTGAACTGGCAGGGGAGGGCTACACCTTC	CASSELAGEGYTF
TRBV5-1	-	TRBD1	TRBJ2-7	TGCGCCAGCAGCTTGGCGACAGGGGGCTCCTACGAGCAGTACTTC	CASSLATGGSYEQYF
TRBV12-5	-	-	TRBJ1-2	TGTGCCACCGCTCCAGGGCAGAACTATGGCTACACCTTC	CATAPGQNYGYTF
TRBV15	-	-	TRBJ2-2	TGTGCCACCAGCAGTGATAGATCGAACACCGGGGAGCTGTTTTTT	CATSSDRSNTGELFF
TRBV5-4	-	-	TRBJ1-3	TGTGCCAGCAGCTTGGACCGAAACACCATATATTTT	CASSLDRNTIYF
TRBV10-3	-	TRBD1	TRBJ2-5	TGTGCCATACAGGGGGCTGGAGAGACCCAGTACTTC	CAIQGAGETQYF
TRBV5-1	-	-	TRBJ2-2	TGCGCCAGCAGCCTGAACTCCCGCGGGGAGCTGTTTTTT	CASSLNSRGELFF
TRBV9	-	-	TRBJ1-4	TGTGCCAGCAGCGTTTCACCGACTCCCGGGGAAGAAAAACTGTTTTTT	CASSVSPTPGEEKLFF
TRBV10-2	-	TRBD2	TRBJ2-3	TGCGCCAGCGAGGAACTAGCGGGAGGTAAAACAAGCACAGATACGCAGTATTTT	CASEELAGGKTSTDTQYF
TRBV6-6	-	-	TRBJ2-1	TGTGCCAGCAGTACCCGGGAGACGGGCTCCTACAATGAGCAGTTCTTC	CASSTRETGSYNEQFF
TRBV30	-	TRBD1	TRBJ1-3	TGTGCCTGGAGTCGGACAGGATCCCTCTCTGGAAACACCATATATTTT	CAWSRTGSLSGNTIYF
TRBV2	-	TRBD1	TRBJ1-1	TGTGCCAGTCGGGACAGGGCCGCTGGGGGGGCTGAAGCTTTCTTT	CASRDRAAGGAEAFF
TRBV11-2	-	-	TRBJ2-7	TGTGCCAGCAACCACCGCGGGGAGGTATGGCAGCAGTACTTC	CASNHRGEVWQQYF
TRBV9	-	TRBD2	TRBJ2-1	TGTGCCAGCAGCGTAGGGGGAGGGAGAGGGACTGGGGTTCATGAGCAGTTCTTC	CASSVGGGRGTGVHEQFF
TRBV10-3	-	TRBD1	TRBJ1-1	TGTGCCATCAGCCACGGACAGGGTCGGGACACTGAAGCTTTCTTT	CAISHGQGRDTEAFF
TRBV6-5	-	-	TRBJ1-6	TGTGCCAGCAGTTCGGGACGGGCAAATTCACCCCTCCACTTT	CASSSGRANSPLHF
TRBV6-1	-	-	TRBJ1-2	TGTGCCAGCAGTGAATCAGGGGTTGGCTACACCTTC	CASSESGVGYTF
TRBV20-1	-	-	TRBJ2-3	TGCAGTGCTAGATCCGGCGATACGCAGTATTTT	CSARSGDTQYF
TRBV10-3	-	-	TRBJ2-2	TGTGCCATCAGTGAAGGCAGCTTTAACACCGGGGAGCTGTTTTTT	CAISEGSFNTGELFF
TRBV6-1	-	-	TRBJ1-1	TGTGCCAGCAGTGGGAGCAGGAACACTGAAGCTTTCTTT	CASSGSRNTEAFF
TRBV6-6	-	-	TRBJ2-7	TGTGCCAGCACCCGGACAGTTAGCTCCTACGAGCAGTACTTC	CASTRTVSSYEQYF
TRBV10-3	-	-	TRBJ1-3	TGTGCCATCAGTGAAGGGGCTGGAAACACCATATATTTT	CAISEGAGNTIYF
TRBV7-9	-	-	TRBJ1-1	TGTGCCAGCAGCTCCCCACAGGGTAACACTGAAGCTTTCTTT	CASSSPQGNTEAFF
TRBV4-1	-	TRBD1	TRBJ2-3	TGCGCCAGCAGCCAAGGGACAGGGGGACGACCACCCCAAACAGATACGCAGTATTTT	CASSQGTGGRPPQTDTQYF